The sequence of this TCR beta chain was determined in a study of blood T cell repertoires in COVID-19. The junction had 7 bases not matched to a gene; V was cut back by 5 bases and J by 1 base. Germline V gene data show CDR1 as SGHNT and CDR2 as YENEEA. CDR3 length: 15 residues. Here immunoSEQ multiplex PCR was the method, and the copy in TCRdb shows in-frame clones only, minus some. The table has approximately 170,000 clones, 86% seen once; the top ten hold about 10%. V usage is TRBV11-3 and J usage is TRBJ2-7, with 8 bases that match TRBD1. Sequenced material: peripheral blood. The receptor was isolated from a woman between 55 and 75 years old with COVID-19, enrolled during active disease. CDR3 region: CASSLRTGISYEQYF. As DNA, the CDR3 is TGTGCCAGCAGCCTTAGGACAGGGATTTCCTACGAGCAGTACTTC.